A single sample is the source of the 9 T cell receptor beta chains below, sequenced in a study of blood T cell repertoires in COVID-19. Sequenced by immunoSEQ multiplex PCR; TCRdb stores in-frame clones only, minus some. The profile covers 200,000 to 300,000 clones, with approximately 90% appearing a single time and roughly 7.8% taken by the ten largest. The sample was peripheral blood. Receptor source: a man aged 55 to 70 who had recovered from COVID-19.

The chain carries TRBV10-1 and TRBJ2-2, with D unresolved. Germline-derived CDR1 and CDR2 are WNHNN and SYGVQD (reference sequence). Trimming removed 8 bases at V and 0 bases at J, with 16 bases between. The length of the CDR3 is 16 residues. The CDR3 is CASPFRRGANTGELFF. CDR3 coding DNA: TGCGCCAGCCCATTCCGACGTGGAGCGAACACCGGGGAGCTGTTTTTT.

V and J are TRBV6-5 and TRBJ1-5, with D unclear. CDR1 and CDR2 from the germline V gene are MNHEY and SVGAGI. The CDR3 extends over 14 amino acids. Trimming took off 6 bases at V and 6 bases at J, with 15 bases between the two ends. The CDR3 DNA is TGTGCCAGCAGATGGCAGGTCCCATGTCAGCCCCAGCATTTT. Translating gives CASRWQVPCQPQHF.

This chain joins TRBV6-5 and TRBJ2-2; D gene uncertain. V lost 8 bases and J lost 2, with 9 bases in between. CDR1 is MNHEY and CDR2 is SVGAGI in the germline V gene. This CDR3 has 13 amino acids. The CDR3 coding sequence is TGTGCCAGCCTTCAGACTAACACCGGGGAGCTGTTTTTT. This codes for CASLQTNTGELFF.

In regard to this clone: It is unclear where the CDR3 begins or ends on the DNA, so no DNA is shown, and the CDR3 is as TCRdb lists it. CDR3 residues: CASSLLFGPGGTQYF. The chain couples TRBV7-2 to TRBJ2-3; no DNA check was done on the table's D call, TRBD1. The germline CDR1 and CDR2 sequences are SGHTA and FQGNSA. A total of 15 residues make up the CDR3, ends included.

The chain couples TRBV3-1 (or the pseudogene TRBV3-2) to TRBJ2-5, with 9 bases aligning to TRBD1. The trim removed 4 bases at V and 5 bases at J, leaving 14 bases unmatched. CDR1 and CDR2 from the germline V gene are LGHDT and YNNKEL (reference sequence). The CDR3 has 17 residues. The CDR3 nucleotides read TGTGCCAGCAGCCCTCCTACCGGGACAGGGCGGACGGAGACCCAGTACTTC. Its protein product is CASSPPTGTGRTETQYF.

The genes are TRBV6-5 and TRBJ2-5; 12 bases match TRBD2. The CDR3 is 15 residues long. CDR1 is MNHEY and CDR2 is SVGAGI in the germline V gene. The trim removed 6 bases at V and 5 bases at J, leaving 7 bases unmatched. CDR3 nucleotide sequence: TGTGCCAGCAGACAGACTAGCGGGGGTCGGGAGACCCAGTACTTC. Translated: CASRQTSGGRETQYF.

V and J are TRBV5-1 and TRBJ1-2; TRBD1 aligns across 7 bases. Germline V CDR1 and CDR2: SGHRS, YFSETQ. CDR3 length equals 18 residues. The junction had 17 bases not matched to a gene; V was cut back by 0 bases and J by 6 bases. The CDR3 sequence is CASSLVVTGIPTTHGYTF. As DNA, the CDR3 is TGCGCCAGCAGCTTGGTGGTGACAGGGATCCCAACCACCCATGGCTACACCTTC.

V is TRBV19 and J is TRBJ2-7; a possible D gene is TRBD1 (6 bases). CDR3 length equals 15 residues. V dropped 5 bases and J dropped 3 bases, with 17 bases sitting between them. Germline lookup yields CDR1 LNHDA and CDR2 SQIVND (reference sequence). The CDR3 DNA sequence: TGTGCCAGTAGTCGTGCCAGGGGCCCTTTCTACGAGCAGTACGTC. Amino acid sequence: CASSRARGPFYEQYV.

CDR3 DNA sequence: TGTGCCAGCAGCTTAGTCCAGGGTCCCTATAATTCACCCCTCCACTTT. Translation: CASSLVQGPYNSPLHF. The V gene is TRBV7-8, the J gene TRBJ1-6; possible D gene TRBD1, 5 bases. Germline lookup yields CDR1 SGHVS and CDR2 FQNEAQ. Trimming pared 1 base from V and 2 bases from J, leaving 9 bases between. The CDR3 has 16 amino acids.